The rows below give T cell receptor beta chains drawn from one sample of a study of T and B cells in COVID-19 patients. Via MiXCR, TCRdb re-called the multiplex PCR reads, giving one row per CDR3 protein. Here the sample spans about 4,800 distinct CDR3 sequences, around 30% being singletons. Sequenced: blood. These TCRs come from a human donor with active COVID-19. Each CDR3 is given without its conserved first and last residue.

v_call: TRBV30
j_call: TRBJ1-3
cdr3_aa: AWTRGDVGNIIY

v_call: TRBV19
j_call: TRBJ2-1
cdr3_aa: ASRGLAQSSYNEQF

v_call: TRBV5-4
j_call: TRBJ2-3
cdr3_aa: ASSLRDNTDTQY

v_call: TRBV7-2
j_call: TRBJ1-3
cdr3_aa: ASSLGGISGNTIY

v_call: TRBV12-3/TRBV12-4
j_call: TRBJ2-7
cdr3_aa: ASSKDRGYEQY

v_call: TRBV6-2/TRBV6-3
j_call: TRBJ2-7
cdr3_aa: ASSYPTTVSLFSYEQY

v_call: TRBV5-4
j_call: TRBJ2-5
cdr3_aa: ASSLAREGETQY

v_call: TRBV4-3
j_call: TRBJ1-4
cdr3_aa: ASSLDRGGEKLF

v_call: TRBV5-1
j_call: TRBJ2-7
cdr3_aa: ASSVADYSSYEQY

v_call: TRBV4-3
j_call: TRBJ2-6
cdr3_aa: ASSQDLVVPDSLFSGANVLT

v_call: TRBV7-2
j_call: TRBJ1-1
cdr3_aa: ASAQGRDTEAF

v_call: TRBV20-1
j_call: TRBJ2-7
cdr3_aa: SAPRLNDEQY

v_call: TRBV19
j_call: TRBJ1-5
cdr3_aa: ASRGGGRNQPQH

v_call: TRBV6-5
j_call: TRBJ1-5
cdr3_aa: ASSYGSSVQPQH

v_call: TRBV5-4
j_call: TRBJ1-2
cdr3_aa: ASSGGLRLNYGYT

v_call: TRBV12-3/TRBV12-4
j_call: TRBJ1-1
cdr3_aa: ASSRQKNTEAF

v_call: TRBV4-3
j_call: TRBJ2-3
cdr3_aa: ASSQELDTQY

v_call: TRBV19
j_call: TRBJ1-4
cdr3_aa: ATSDPRRGRGTNEKLF

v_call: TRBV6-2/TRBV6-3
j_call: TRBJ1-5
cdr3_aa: ASGAQPQH

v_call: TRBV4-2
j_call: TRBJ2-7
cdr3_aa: ASSQFYGQNYEQY

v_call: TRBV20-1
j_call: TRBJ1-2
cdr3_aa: SARVPGGWDGYT

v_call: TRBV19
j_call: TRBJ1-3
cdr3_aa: ASRGTGGNTIY

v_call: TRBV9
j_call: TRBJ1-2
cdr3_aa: ASSVEGQGAFGYT

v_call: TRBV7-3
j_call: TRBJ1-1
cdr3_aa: ASSLEAVPMNTEAF

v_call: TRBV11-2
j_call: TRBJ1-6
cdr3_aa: ASSSSGGISPLH

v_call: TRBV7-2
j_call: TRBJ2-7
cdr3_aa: ASSYLAGEHEQY

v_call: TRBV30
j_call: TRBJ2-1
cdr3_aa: AWSSADYNEQF

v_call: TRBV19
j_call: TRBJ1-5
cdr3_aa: ASSINTNQPQH

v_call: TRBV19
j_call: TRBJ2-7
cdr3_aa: APTSLGTSGPLYEQY

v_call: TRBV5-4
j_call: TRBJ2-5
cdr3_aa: ASSSYGFQETQY

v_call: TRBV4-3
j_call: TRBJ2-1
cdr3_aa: ASSPNPTLTSGKGEQF

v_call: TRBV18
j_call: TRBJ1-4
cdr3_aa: ASSRDRGTNEKLF

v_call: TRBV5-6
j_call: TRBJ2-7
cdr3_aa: ASSRSSGRGSKY

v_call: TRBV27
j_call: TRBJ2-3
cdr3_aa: ASSLSAGPDTQY

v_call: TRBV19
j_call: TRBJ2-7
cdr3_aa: ASSPGLAGGPMGEQY

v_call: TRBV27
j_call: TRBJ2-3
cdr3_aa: ASSLQGAKDTQY

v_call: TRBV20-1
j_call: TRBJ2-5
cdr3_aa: SARTTSGQETQY

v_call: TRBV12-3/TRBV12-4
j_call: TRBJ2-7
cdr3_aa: ASSFDSHEQY

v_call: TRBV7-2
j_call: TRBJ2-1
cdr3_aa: ASSLPRQGLLSYNEQF

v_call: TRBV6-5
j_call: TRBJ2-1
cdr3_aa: ASSRGSSGEQF